This T cell receptor (beta chain) was retrieved from a study of cytomegalovirus exposure and HLA in healthy donors. The germline gives CDR1 LNHNV, CDR2 YYDKDF (reference sequence). Germline trimming cut 2 bases from V and 5 bases from J; bases unmatched to any gene: 10. The CDR3 runs to 16 residues. A multiplex PCR was run with 60 Vbeta primers and 13 Jbeta primers. Assay: immunoSEQ multiplex PCR; the TCRdb copy retains only in-frame clones and omits some. The data hold almost 65,000 clones, with around 74% observed a single time. Specimen: PBMCs. The chain uses TRBV15 and TRBJ2-7; 9 positions agree with TRBD1. This clonotype was obtained from a male donor in good health and CMV-seropositive. The DNA for the CDR3 is TGTGCCACCAGCAGAACTACAGGGGGCCCCGAGGACGAGCAGTACTTC. Its translation is CATSRTTGGPEDEQYF.